What follows describes a single TCR beta chain. Its target is not known. From RNA transcripts, TCR beta CDR3 regions were amplified. A first-round RT-PCR of the TCR CDR3 used the HTBI primer set. TCRdb fed the multiplex PCR reads into MiXCR, producing one record per CDR3 protein. The table records around 350,000 distinct CDR3 sequences, under 20% of them present only once. The record originates from a study of T cells in Graves' hyperthyroidism and ophthalmopathy. There are 14 residues in the CDR3. Unmatched junction bases numbered 10, after V lost 10 bases and J lost 4 bases. Germline CDR1 and CDR2: MNHNS and SASEGT. Points from the study as a whole: Blood held most thyroid clonotypes expanded above 0.001 frequency.

Stability of Graves' hyperthyroidism was defined as absent ophthalmopathy progression within 18 months. The hyperthyroidism was newly diagnosed and had lasted under 2 months; the patients were aged 18 to 65. Patients were excluded for uncontrolled infection, other autoimmune disease, pregnancy or lactation. This sequence originates from a woman younger than 30 with Graves' hyperthyroidism. The chain has TRBV6-1 and TRBJ2-5; TRBD2 matches 9 bases. The sequenced sample consisted of blood. The CDR3 reads CATQPLAGRETQYF. CDR3 DNA: TGTGCCACACAACCCCTAGCGGGACGAGAGACCCAGTACTTC.